This T cell receptor (beta chain) originates from a study of T cell responses to AZD1222 COVID-19 vaccine. Points from the study as a whole: Baseline seropositives among AZD1222 recipients totaled only six. The study sampled repertoires only after the peak T cell response. Donors were largely white British and mainly female; clonal diversity was possibly underestimated.

J gave up 0 bases and V 1 base, and 9 bases lay outside the gene matches. Germline assignment: CDR1 LGHNA and CDR2 YNFKEQ. The CDR3 is 17 amino acids. The assay was immunoSEQ multiplex PCR, and TCRdb's table has in-frame clones only and misses some. The sample records 150,000 to 190,000 clones, more than 75% being singletons. There are a few counts of this clone. Its antigen is unidentified. Sequencing was performed on peripheral blood, taken 28 days after the second AZD1222 dose. The genes are TRBV4-2 and TRBJ2-7; 7 bases line up with TRBD2. The source of this sequence is an adult who received the AZD1222 COVID-19 vaccine. CDR3 in amino acids: CASSQAGTGGSSYEQYF. The CDR3 coding sequence is TGTGCCAGCAGCCAAGCGGGGACCGGCGGGAGCTCCTACGAGCAGTACTTC.